Listed below are T cell receptor beta chains from one sample, sequenced in a study of blood T cells in healthy people across ages. TCRdb recomputed calls from the 5' RACE reads with MiXCR, one row per CDR3 protein. The sample lists about 1.7 million distinct CDR3 sequences, 28% occurring once. The sequenced sample consisted of blood. All receptors come from a woman aged 25 to 39 in good health. CDR3s leave out the opening cysteine and the closing phenylalanine or tryptophan.

TRBJ1-5 12 TRBV6-2/TRBV6-3 TSNRGGQGQPQH
- 14 TRBV28 TSMFRGLRSGNEQY
TRBJ1-2 10 TRBV28 ASSPLIYGYT
TRBJ1-6 13 TRBV10-3 AISGGTPNNSPLH
TRBJ1-1 13 TRBV12-3/TRBV12-4 ASSLSDRLNTEAF
TRBJ1-6 12 TRBV10-2 ASRAGGLGSPLH
TRBJ2-1 16 TRBV7-9 ASSPRVGSGSSYNEQF
TRBJ2-1 13 TRBV20-1 SATETSGGINEQF
TRBJ2-7 14 TRBV19 ASSSQSSGKFYEQY
TRBJ2-5 12 TRBV2 ASRKTSGGETQY
TRBJ2-1 13 TRBV7-2 ASSQASGRNNEQF
TRBJ1-4 15 TRBV30 AWSRYTRDDDLGKLF
TRBJ2-3 13 TRBV7-9 ARLPPTGEGDTQY
TRBJ1-2 12 TRBV7-3 ASSLGSAQRDYT
TRBJ2-7 10 TRBV7-9 ASNFRGYEQY
TRBJ2-5 14 TRBV3-1 ASSRWDSGSRETQY
TRBJ2-7 11 TRBV20-1 SAKTGGVYEQY
TRBJ2-7 13 TRBV6-6 ASSYEGTASYEQY
TRBJ2-5 11 TRBV7-6 ASSLGRAETQY
TRBJ1-5 12 TRBV20-1 SATSDTSNQPQH
TRBJ2-1 13 TRBV4-3 ASSQAGSTGNEQF
TRBJ1-1 9 TRBV7-2 ASSSYFEAF
TRBJ2-7 13 TRBV7-2 ASSYALAGGGEQY
TRBJ2-4 11 TRBV20-1 SVGGQGENIQY
TRBJ1-6 12 TRBV20-1 SASGGVGNSPLH
TRBJ2-1 12 TRBV12-3/TRBV12-4 ASSLARGGTEQF
TRBJ2-7 12 TRBV29-1 SVATGGNTYEQY
TRBJ1-2 11 TRBV20-1 SADPTGTYGYT
TRBJ2-7 13 TRBV6-6 ATGGRRGNYNEQY
TRBJ1-6 11 TRBV29-1 SVEVSDNSPLH
TRBJ2-3 13 TRBV5-6 ASTSTDSRRDTQY
TRBJ1-2 10 TRBV29-1 SVSGGRLGYT
TRBJ1-2 11 TRBV7-9 ASSLLGDESYT
TRBJ2-7 11 TRBV7-9 ASSSRTGYEQY
TRBJ2-7 15 TRBV5-1 ASSSVPSGTALSEQY
TRBJ1-4 14 TRBV3-1 ASSPPGGATNEKLF
TRBJ2-3 13 TRBV20-1 SARGAGVVTDTQY
TRBJ2-7 12 TRBV18 ASSVRLANYEQY
TRBJ2-1 13 TRBV7-9 ASSFGTGPSYEQF
TRBJ2-7 13 TRBV25-1 ASSADRGLSYEQY
TRBJ1-2 11 TRBV6-2/TRBV6-3 ASSMLDRDGYT
TRBJ2-1 15 TRBV6-5 ASSYISGGAAGNEQF
TRBJ1-2 12 TRBV2 ASSSSGPGNGYT
TRBJ1-1 15 TRBV4-1 ASSRGTRGGGTTEAF
TRBJ1-1 10 TRBV29-1 SVARGSGEAF
TRBJ1-2 13 TRBV9 ASSVEPTGNYGYT
TRBJ1-4 11 TRBV12-3/TRBV12-4 ASCQGAVEKLF
TRBJ2-7 11 TRBV28 ATRQGSLGEQY